This T cell receptor beta chain appears in the sequencing data of a study of T cells expressing NK-cell markers. Background on the study: Beta-chain profiling covered CD3+CD56+NKG2C+, CD3+CD56+NKG2C- and CD3+CD56-NKG2C+ sorted subsets. General observations from the study: The same clonotypes also predominated in the CD3+CD56-NKG2C+ fraction of several donors.

The CDR3 has 14 amino acids. Germline-derived CDR1 and CDR2 are SGHTA and FQGNSA. cDNA encoding TCR beta was synthesized via 5'RACE template switching incorporating UMIs. TCRdb re-called the 5' RACE reads, yielding one record per CDR3 amino acid sequence without DNA. The sample includes a few hundred thousand distinct CDR3 sequences. As for this clonotype: The antigen remains undetermined.

Sequenced sample: blood T cells: a sorted CD56 or NKG2C T cell subset, CD4+ or CD8+ T cells, or bulk PBMC T cells (not recorded which). The clonotype originates from a man between 18 and 29 years old in good health. V is TRBV7-2 and J is TRBJ2-3. The CDR3 here is CASSLYLNADTQYF.